Listed below are T cell receptor beta chains from one sample, sequenced in a study of T cells in Graves' hyperthyroidism and ophthalmopathy. TCRdb analysed the multiplex PCR reads with MiXCR anew, one entry per CDR3 protein. In the table there are 480,000 or so distinct CDR3 sequences, over 35% of which are singletons. The material sequenced was peripheral blood or thyroid tissue (not recorded which). The receptors were sampled from an adult woman with Graves' disease, either hyperthyroidism or ophthalmopathy (not recorded which). The conserved cysteine and the conserved F or W are not part of the CDR3 here. The D gene is left open where the match is weak.

TRBJ1-1	TRBD1	TRBV19	ASSMRGRWTEAF
.	TRBD1	TRBV29-1	SVGTGGTQY
TRBJ2-5	.	TRBV7-2	ASSAGPGETQY
TRBJ1-4	.	TRBV20-1	SAFSRTNEKLF
TRBJ1-6	TRBD1	TRBV13	ASSRDSGSPLH
TRBJ2-7	TRBD1	TRBV7-9	ASSSPTTGGHEQY
TRBJ1-6	TRBD1	TRBV5-1	ASSTMTGGMDSPLH
TRBJ2-7	TRBD2	TRBV12-3/TRBV12-4	ASSAGDYEQY
TRBJ2-3	TRBD1	TRBV7-6	ASSLGQQEADTQY
TRBJ2-5	.	TRBV19	ASSILGQTQY
TRBJ2-2	.	TRBV19	ASSIAYTGELF
TRBJ1-5	.	TRBV4-3	ASSQEFGQPQH
TRBJ2-5	TRBD2	TRBV10-3	ASSLGIEGGLPGTQY
TRBJ2-2	.	TRBV9	ASSRTVDGELF
TRBJ1-2	.	TRBV29-1	SSNSVTGFLYGYT
TRBJ1-1	.	TRBV20-1	SARPRHTEAF
TRBJ2-5	.	TRBV24-1	ATSDPTGPGETQY
TRBJ1-2	.	TRBV7-8	ASSLERIYGYT
TRBJ2-5	.	TRBV24-1	ATSDLGGKETQY
TRBJ1-2	.	TRBV4-1	ASSQDFRQGPDYGYT
TRBJ1-1	.	TRBV11-2	ASSKGLTLEAF
TRBJ1-2	.	TRBV10-3	ATRREGGSYGYT
TRBJ2-7	.	TRBV7-9	ASNQGNEQY
TRBJ2-5	TRBD2	TRBV20-1	SASPGLAGGETQY
TRBJ2-2	TRBD1	TRBV11-2	ASSLRQGPNTGELF
TRBJ2-6	.	TRBV15	ATSSLGPSGANVLT
TRBJ1-1	.	TRBV20-1	SARKPGRNTEAF
TRBJ1-1	.	TRBV9	ASSPSGGLETEAF
TRBJ2-1	TRBD2	TRBV29-1	SVRAGGPPEQF
TRBJ1-2	TRBD1	TRBV30	AWRQGFYGYT
TRBJ1-5	.	TRBV12-5	ASGLENQPQH
TRBJ2-7	TRBD2	TRBV7-2	ASSNPGLVPYEQY
TRBJ1-5	.	TRBV25-1	ASSEGTSSNQPQH
TRBJ2-6	TRBD1	TRBV7-8	ASSLGPLGQGIGANVLT
TRBJ2-7	.	TRBV7-8	ASSLASGEQY
TRBJ1-1	.	TRBV9	ASNRGDGTEAF
TRBJ1-1	TRBD1	TRBV7-8	ASSSRGGVGTEAF
TRBJ1-5	.	TRBV9	ASSVGRGNNQPQH
TRBJ1-3	.	TRBV7-6	ASSPRWGSGNTIY
TRBJ1-5	.	TRBV19	ASTEAGQPQH
TRBJ2-1	TRBD1	TRBV7-9	ASSTRDREFEQF
TRBJ1-4	.	TRBV5-1	ASSLEDREKLF
TRBJ1-6	TRBD1	TRBV20-1	SARGTANSPLH
TRBJ1-5	.	TRBV10-2	ASSESTWGTNQPQH
TRBJ1-2	TRBD1	TRBV20-1	SAKSGGQGVYGYT
TRBJ1-5	TRBD1	TRBV6-1	ASSDRASQPQH
TRBJ2-7	.	TRBV30	AWRRDVSEQY
TRBJ2-3	.	TRBV7-9	ASSFRLTDTQY
TRBJ1-6	.	TRBV20-1	SASRVASSYNSPLH
TRBJ1-1	.	TRBV9	ASSVAAEAHLGAF
TRBJ2-7	.	TRBV18	ASSQGQIYEQY